This is a list of T cell receptor beta chains from one sample in a study of shared clonotypes between healthy human individuals. Assay: immunoSEQ multiplex PCR; the TCRdb copy retains only in-frame clones and omits some. In the table there are approximately 1,000,000 clones, 75% to 80% of which are singletons. The sequencing input was memory CD4+ T cells from PBMCs. The receptors stem from a young man in good health. Some clones in this sample may be carry-over from other donors' samples. Each CDR3 is given with its conserved first and last residue. The D gene is left open where the match is weak. A clone size is listed for some rows: how often the clone was seen (once, few, many), or a class if it is expanded.

16,.,TRBV7-2,TRBD2,TRBJ2-1,CASSLVSGRNYNEQFF,TGTGCCAGCAGCTTAGTGAGCGGGAGGAACTACAATGAGCAGTTCTTC
15,.,TRBV7-3,.,TRBJ2-1,CASSLQADYNNEQFF,TGTGCCAGCAGCTTACAGGCGGACTATAACAATGAGCAGTTCTTC
13,many,TRBV6-5,.,TRBJ2-7,CASKMLRTAEQYF,TGTGCCAGCAAAATGCTCCGGACAGCCGAGCAGTACTTC
17,few,TRBV19,TRBD1,TRBJ2-3,CASSITGTGFRTDTQYF,TGTGCCAGTAGTATAACTGGGACAGGTTTTCGCACAGATACGCAGTATTTT
17,once,TRBV7-2,TRBD2,TRBJ2-7,CASSLIGVLAGAYEQYF,TGTGCCAGCAGCTTAATAGGGGTGCTAGCGGGGGCCTACGAGCAGTACTTC
16,.,TRBV7-7,.,TRBJ2-2,CASSQGGRVLTGELFF,TGTGCCAGCAGCCAAGGGGGTAGGGTGTTGACCGGGGAGCTGTTTTTT
16,.,TRBV7-3,TRBD2,TRBJ2-3,CASSLTGGASTDTQYF,TGTGCCAGCAGCTTAACGGGAGGGGCGTCAACAGATACGCAGTATTTT
15,.,TRBV18,.,TRBJ1-3,CASSPGQVSGNTIYF,TGTGCCAGCTCACCTGGACAAGTCTCTGGAAACACCATATATTTT
12,.,TRBV7-2,.,TRBJ1-2,CASSLDWGGYTF,TGTGCCAGCAGCTTAGACTGGGGAGGCTACACCTTC
17,few,TRBV19,.,TRBJ2-2,CASSPPWGLTGTGELFF,TGTGCCAGTAGTCCCCCGTGGGGGTTGACTGGCACCGGGGAGCTGTTTTTT
15,.,TRBV6-6,TRBD2,TRBJ2-1,CASSSTPWGGGEQFF,TGTGCCAGCAGTTCAACCCCATGGGGGGGTGGCGAGCAGTTCTTC
14,.,TRBV7-9,.,TRBJ1-5,CASSRDNSNQPQHF,TGTGCCAGCAGCAGAGACAATAGCAATCAGCCCCAGCATTTT
16,.,TRBV15,.,TRBJ2-2,CATSERGAWDTGELFF,TGTGCCACCAGCGAGCGAGGGGCCTGGGACACCGGGGAGCTGTTTTTT
17,.,TRBV28,.,TRBJ2-6,CASSSPTGSSGANVLTF,TGTGCCAGCAGTTCCCCGACAGGCAGCTCTGGGGCCAACGTCCTGACTTTC
15,.,TRBV5-1,TRBD1,TRBJ2-2,CASSERQGSTGELFF,TGCGCCAGCAGCGAGAGACAGGGAAGCACGGGGGAGCTGTTTTTT
16,.,TRBV6-5,TRBD1,TRBJ1-5,CASSSGTGSGNQPQHF,TGTGCCAGCAGTTCCGGGACAGGGTCTGGCAATCAGCCCCAGCATTTT
14,.,TRBV7-8,.,TRBJ1-1,CASSSLGGVVEAFF,TGTGCCAGCAGCTCCCTCGGAGGGGTGGTTGAAGCTTTCTTT
15,.,TRBV19,.,TRBJ1-2,CASKSGVYMSYGYTF,TGTGCCAGTAAATCCGGGGTTTATATGAGCTATGGCTACACCTTC
10,.,TRBV27,.,TRBJ2-5,CASRQETQYF,TGTGCCAGCCGTCAAGAGACCCAGTACTTC
15,.,TRBV7-7,.,TRBJ2-5,CASSQKGGSGETQYF,TGTGCCAGCAGCCAAAAGGGGGGATCAGGAGAGACCCAGTACTTC
15,.,TRBV9,.,TRBJ1-2,CASSVEGSRAFGYTF,TGTGCCAGCAGCGTAGAAGGGTCCCGGGCTTTTGGCTACACCTTC
16,.,TRBV5-1,TRBD1,TRBJ2-1,CASSLGPWDRGNEQFF,TGCGCCAGCAGCTTGGGGCCTTGGGACAGGGGGAATGAGCAGTTCTTC
15,.,TRBV4-2,TRBD2,TRBJ2-7,CASSQLGGGAYEQYF,TGTGCCAGCAGCCAACTGGGCGGGGGAGCCTACGAGCAGTACTTC
15,once,TRBV4-1,TRBD1,TRBJ2-7,CASSPGGRGLNEQYF,TGCGCCAGCAGCCCAGGAGGCAGGGGGCTAAACGAGCAGTACTTC
15,.,TRBV2,TRBD1,TRBJ2-2,CASTGQGRNTGELFF,TGTGCCAGCACTGGACAGGGGAGGAACACCGGGGAGCTGTTTTTT
16,.,TRBV5-1,.,TRBJ1-4,CASSLTQGYTNEKLFF,TGCGCCAGCAGCTTGACCCAGGGATATACTAATGAAAAACTGTTTTTT
15,.,TRBV6-1,.,TRBJ1-2,CASIRLAGANYGYTF,TGTGCCAGCATAAGGCTGGCAGGCGCTAACTATGGCTACACCTTC
14,many,TRBV10-2,.,TRBJ1-4,CASSEAVPGEKLFF,TGCGCCAGCAGTGAGGCGGTTCCTGGCGAAAAACTGTTTTTT
14,.,TRBV5-8,.,TRBJ2-2,CASSSGLVTGELFF,TGTGCCAGCAGCTCGGGGTTAGTCACCGGGGAGCTGTTTTTT
13,.,TRBV9,.,TRBJ1-2,CASSKIRGDGYTF,TGTGCCAGCAGCAAAATCAGGGGTGATGGCTACACCTTC
13,.,TRBV5-1,TRBD1,TRBJ2-7,CASSLGTAAEQYF,TGCGCCAGCAGCCTCGGGACAGCTGCCGAGCAGTACTTC
14,.,TRBV6-1,TRBD1,TRBJ1-2,CASRRGQTNYGYTF,TGTGCCAGCAGGAGGGGACAGACTAACTATGGCTACACCTTC
15,.,TRBV10-1,.,TRBJ2-4,CASNPDIRAKNIQYF,TGCGCCAGCAACCCAGATATAAGGGCCAAAAACATTCAGTACTTC
15,.,TRBV7-9,.,TRBJ2-1,CASSLGGASYNEQFF,TGTGCCAGCAGCTTAGGCGGGGCTTCCTACAATGAGCAGTTCTTC
17,.,TRBV2,TRBD1,TRBJ1-3,CASSIRTGLFSGNTIYF,TGTGCCAGCAGTATAAGGACAGGACTCTTCTCTGGAAACACCATATATTTT
15,.,TRBV5-6,TRBD1,TRBJ1-2,CASSLRQGGFHGYTF,TGTGCCAGCAGCCTCAGACAGGGGGGGTTTCATGGCTACACCTTC
13,.,TRBV28,.,TRBJ2-7,CASSLPGTYEQYF,TGTGCCAGCAGTTTACCGGGAACCTACGAGCAGTACTTC
13,once,TRBV18,.,TRBJ1-4,CASANGRAEKLFF,TGTGCCAGCGCTAACGGTAGAGCTGAAAAACTGTTTTTT
17,.,TRBV2,.,TRBJ1-5,CASSGPTGIRSNQPQHF,TGTGCCAGCAGTGGACCAACGGGGATAAGGAGCAATCAGCCCCAGCATTTT
14,.,TRBV5-4,.,TRBJ2-3,CASSFLPLADTQYF,TGTGCCAGCAGCTTTCTCCCTCTAGCGGATACGCAGTATTTT
17,.,TRBV7-3,.,TRBJ2-5,CASSLSVGQRVQETQYF,TGTGCCAGCAGCTTAAGCGTTGGCCAGCGAGTCCAAGAGACCCAGTACTTC
16,.,TRBV21-1,.,TRBJ1-5,CASLPSPANHYQPQHF,TGTGCCAGCCTCCCGAGTCCAGCGAACCACTATCAGCCCCAGCATTTT
16,.,TRBV28,TRBD1,TRBJ1-1,CASSLHKTGGRAEAFF,TGTGCCAGCAGTTTACATAAAACAGGGGGAAGGGCTGAAGCTTTCTTT
15,.,TRBV28,.,TRBJ2-2,CASSLGQTNTGELFF,TGTGCCAGCAGTTTAGGGCAGACGAACACCGGGGAGCTGTTTTTT
15,.,TRBV7-8,TRBD2,TRBJ2-7,CASSFVWEGLYEQYF,TGTGCCAGCAGCTTCGTTTGGGAGGGCCTGTACGAGCAGTACTTC